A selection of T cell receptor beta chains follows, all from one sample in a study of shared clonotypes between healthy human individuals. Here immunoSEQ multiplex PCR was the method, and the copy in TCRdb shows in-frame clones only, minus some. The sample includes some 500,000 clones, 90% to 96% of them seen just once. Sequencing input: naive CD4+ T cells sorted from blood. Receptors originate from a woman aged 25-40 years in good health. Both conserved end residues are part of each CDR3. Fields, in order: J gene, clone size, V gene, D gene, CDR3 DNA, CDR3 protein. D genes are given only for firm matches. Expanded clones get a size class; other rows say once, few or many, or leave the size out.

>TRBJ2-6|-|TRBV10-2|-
TGCGCCAGCAGAGCAACAGGGGCCAACGTCCTGACTTTC
CASRATGANVLTF
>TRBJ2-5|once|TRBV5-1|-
TGCGCCAGCAGTTATCAAGAGACCCAGTACTTC
CASSYQETQYF
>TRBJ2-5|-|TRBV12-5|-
TGTGCTAGTGGTTTGGGCCCTTCGACCCAGTACTTC
CASGLGPSTQYF
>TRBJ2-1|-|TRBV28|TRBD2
TGTGCCAGCAAAAATCCGGGACTAGCGGCTTACAATGAGCAGTTCTTC
CASKNPGLAAYNEQFF
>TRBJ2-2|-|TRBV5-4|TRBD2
TGTGCCAGCAGCTTCGGGGGGAGGGCGACCGGGGAGCTGTTTTTT
CASSFGGRATGELFF
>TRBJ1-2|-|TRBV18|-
TGTGCCAGCTCACCCGCGGCAGGGGAGAGCTACACCTTC
CASSPAAGESYTF
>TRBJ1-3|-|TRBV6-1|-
TGTGCCAGCAGTGAGAGGGCGGTCTCTGGAAACACCATATATTTT
CASSERAVSGNTIYF
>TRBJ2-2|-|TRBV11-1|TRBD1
TGTGCCAGCAGCTCCCGGACAGGAGCCAACACCGGGGAGCTGTTTTTT
CASSSRTGANTGELFF
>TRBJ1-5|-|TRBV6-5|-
TGTGCCAGCAGTTACCGTCGGGATCAGCCCCAGCATTTT
CASSYRRDQPQHF
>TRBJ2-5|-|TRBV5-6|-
TGTGCCATCCCCCTAGGTGAAGAGACCCAGTACTTC
CAIPLGEETQYF
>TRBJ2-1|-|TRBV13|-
TGTGCCAGCAGTGAGTATAGGGGGGGTATTGATGGTGAGCAGTTCTTC
CASSEYRGGIDGEQFF
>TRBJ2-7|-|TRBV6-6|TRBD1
TGTGCCAGCAAACACAGGGGTCACGAGCAGTACTTC
CASKHRGHEQYF
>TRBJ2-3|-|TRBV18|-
TGTGCCAGCTCGCCCCCAGGCCAGGCGGATACGCAGTATTTT
CASSPPGQADTQYF
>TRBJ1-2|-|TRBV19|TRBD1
TGTGCCAGTAGTAACCTACCGGGACAGGCCCCGGGCTACACCTTC
CASSNLPGQAPGYTF
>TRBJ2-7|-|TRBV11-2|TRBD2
TGTGCCAGCAGCTTAGGCATCGGGACTAGCGGGAGGGTAAGGCACGAGCAGTACTTC
CASSLGIGTSGRVRHEQYF
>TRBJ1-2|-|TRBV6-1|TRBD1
TGTGCCAGCAGTGGACAGGGGTATGGCTACACCTTC
CASSGQGYGYTF
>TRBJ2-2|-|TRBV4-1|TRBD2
TGCGCCAGCAGCCGTCTAGCGGGAATCGGCACCGGGGAGCTGTTTTTT
CASSRLAGIGTGELFF
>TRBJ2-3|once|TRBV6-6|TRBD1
TGTGCCAGCAAATTAGGGGACAGGGAGGCGGATACGCAGTATTTT
CASKLGDREADTQYF
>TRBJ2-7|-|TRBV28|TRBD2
TGTGCCAGCAGAAGCGGGAGTAGCTACGAGCAGTACTTC
CASRSGSSYEQYF
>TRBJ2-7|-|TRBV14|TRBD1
TGTGCCAGCAGTGGGGACAGTTACGAGCAGTACTTC
CASSGDSYEQYF
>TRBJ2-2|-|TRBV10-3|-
TGTGCCATCAGGAGCCAAACAGGGTCGAACACCGGGGAGCTGTTTTTT
CAIRSQTGSNTGELFF
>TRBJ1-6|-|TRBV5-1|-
TGCGCCAGCAGCTTGGGACAGGAAAATTCACCCCTCCACTTT
CASSLGQENSPLHF
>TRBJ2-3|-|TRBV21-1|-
TGTGCCAGCAGCAAATGGCAGGGGTTTGTGGATACGCAGTATTTT
CASSKWQGFVDTQYF
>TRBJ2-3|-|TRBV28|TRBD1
TGTGCCAGCACCCTGGTGACAGGGGGGGCAGATACGCAGTATTTT
CASTLVTGGADTQYF
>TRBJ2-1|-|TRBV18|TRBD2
TGTGCCAGCTCACCACTTCTAGCGGGAAGGTCGAATGAGCAGTTCTTC
CASSPLLAGRSNEQFF
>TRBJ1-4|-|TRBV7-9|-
TGTGCCAGCAGCTTGTCGGGGGCAACTAATGAAAAACTGTTTTTT
CASSLSGATNEKLFF
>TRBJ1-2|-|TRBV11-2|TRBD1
TGTGCCAGCAGCTTAGCGACAGGGACCTATGGCTACACCTTC
CASSLATGTYGYTF
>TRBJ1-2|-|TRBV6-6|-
TGTGCCAGCAGTTATAAGGGATCCTATGGCTACACCTTC
CASSYKGSYGYTF
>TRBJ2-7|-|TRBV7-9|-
TGTGCCAGCAGCCGGGGGGCCCACGAGCAGTACTTC
CASSRGAHEQYF
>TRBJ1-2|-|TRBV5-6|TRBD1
TGTGCCAGCAGCCATTCTGGGACAGGAGGGTGGTATGGCTACACCTTC
CASSHSGTGGWYGYTF
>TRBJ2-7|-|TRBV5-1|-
TGCGCCAGCAGACATGACTCCTACGAGCAGTACTTC
CASRHDSYEQYF
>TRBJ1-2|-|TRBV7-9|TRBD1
TGTGCCAGCAGCTTGGGACAGGGCTATGGCTACACCTTC
CASSLGQGYGYTF
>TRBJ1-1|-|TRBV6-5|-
TGTGCCAGCAGCCGACCGGGGGGTACTGAAGCTTTCTTT
CASSRPGGTEAFF
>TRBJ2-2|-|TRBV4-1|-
TGCGCCAGCAGCCCGGGTCTTAAAGGGGCCGGGGAGCTGTTTTTT
CASSPGLKGAGELFF
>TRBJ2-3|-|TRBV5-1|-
TGCGCCAGCAGCCCGGACCTATTTGCAGATACGCAGTATTTT
CASSPDLFADTQYF
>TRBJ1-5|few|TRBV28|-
TGTGCCAGCAGTGAAACGGGACGGATTGGCAATCAGCCCCAGCATTTT
CASSETGRIGNQPQHF
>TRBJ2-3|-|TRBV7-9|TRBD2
TGTGCCAGCAGCTTCCCGGGACTAGTTTTGGGAGGTACGCAGTATTTT
CASSFPGLVLGGTQYF